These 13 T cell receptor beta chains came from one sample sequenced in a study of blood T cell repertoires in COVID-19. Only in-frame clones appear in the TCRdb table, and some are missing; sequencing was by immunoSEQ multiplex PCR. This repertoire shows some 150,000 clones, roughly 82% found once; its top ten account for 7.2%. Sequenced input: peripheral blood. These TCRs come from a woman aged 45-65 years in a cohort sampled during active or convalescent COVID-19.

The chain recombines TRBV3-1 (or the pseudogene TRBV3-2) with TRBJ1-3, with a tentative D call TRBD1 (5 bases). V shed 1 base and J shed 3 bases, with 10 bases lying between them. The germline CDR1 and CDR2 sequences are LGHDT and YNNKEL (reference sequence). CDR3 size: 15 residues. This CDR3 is CASSQVGGVGNTIYF. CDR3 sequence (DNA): TGTGCCAGCAGCCAAGTGGGGGGGGTTGGAAACACCATATATTTT.

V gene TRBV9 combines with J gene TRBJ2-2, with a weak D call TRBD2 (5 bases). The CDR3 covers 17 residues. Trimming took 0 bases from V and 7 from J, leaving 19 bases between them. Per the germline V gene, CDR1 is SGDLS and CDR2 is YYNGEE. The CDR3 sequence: CASSVAALRAGGGELFF. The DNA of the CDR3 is TGTGCCAGCAGCGTAGCTGCGTTAAGGGCAGGAGGCGGGGAGCTGTTTTTT.

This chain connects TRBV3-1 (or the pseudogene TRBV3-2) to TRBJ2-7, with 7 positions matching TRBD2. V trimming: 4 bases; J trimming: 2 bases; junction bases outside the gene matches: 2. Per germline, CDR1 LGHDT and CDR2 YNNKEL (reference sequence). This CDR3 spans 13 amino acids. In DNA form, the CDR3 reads TGTGCCAGCAGCCGAGGGAGGGCCTACGAGCAGTACTTC. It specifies CASSRGRAYEQYF.

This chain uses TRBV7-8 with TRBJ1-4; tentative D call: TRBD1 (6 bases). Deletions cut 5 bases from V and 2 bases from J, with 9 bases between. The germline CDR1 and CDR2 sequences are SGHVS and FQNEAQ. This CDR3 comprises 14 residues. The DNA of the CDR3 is TGTGCCAGCAGCCAACAGGGCACTAATGAAAAACTGTTTTTT. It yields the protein CASSQQGTNEKLFF.

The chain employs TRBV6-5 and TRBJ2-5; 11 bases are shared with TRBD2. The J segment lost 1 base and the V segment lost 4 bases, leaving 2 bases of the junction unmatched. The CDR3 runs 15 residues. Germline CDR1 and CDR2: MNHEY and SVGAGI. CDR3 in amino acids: CASSSSGGRQETQYF. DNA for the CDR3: TGTGCCAGCAGTTCTAGCGGGGGGCGCCAAGAGACCCAGTACTTC.

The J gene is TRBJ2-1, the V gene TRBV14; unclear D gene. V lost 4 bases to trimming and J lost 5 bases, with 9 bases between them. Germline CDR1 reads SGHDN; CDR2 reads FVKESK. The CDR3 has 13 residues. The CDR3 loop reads CASSPSTHNEQFF. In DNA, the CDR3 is TGTGCCAGCAGCCCGTCAACTCACAATGAGCAGTTCTTC.

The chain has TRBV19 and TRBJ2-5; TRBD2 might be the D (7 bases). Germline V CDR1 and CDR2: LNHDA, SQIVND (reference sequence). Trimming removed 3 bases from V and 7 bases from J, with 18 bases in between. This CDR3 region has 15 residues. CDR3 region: CASSIGRGHLMTQYF. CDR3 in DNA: TGTGCCAGTAGTATCGGGCGGGGGCACCTCATGACCCAGTACTTC.

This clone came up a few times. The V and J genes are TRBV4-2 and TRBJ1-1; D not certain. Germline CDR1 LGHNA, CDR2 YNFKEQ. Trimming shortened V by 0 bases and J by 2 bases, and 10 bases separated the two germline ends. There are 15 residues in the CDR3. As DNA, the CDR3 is TGTGCCAGCAGCCAAGATGGGCAGTTTAACACTGAAGCTTTCTTT. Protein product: CASSQDGQFNTEAFF.

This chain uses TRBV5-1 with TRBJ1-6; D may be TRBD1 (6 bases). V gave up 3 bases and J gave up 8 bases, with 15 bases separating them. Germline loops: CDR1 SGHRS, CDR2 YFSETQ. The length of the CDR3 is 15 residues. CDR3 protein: CASSSPGGVDSPLHF. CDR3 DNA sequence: TGCGCCAGCAGCTCCCCTGGGGGCGTAGATTCACCCCTCCACTTT.

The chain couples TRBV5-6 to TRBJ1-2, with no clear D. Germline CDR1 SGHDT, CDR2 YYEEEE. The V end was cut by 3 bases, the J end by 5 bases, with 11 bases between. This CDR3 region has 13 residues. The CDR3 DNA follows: TGTGCCAGCAGCTCCGTGACGGGGTATGGCTACACCTTC. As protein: CASSSVTGYGYTF.

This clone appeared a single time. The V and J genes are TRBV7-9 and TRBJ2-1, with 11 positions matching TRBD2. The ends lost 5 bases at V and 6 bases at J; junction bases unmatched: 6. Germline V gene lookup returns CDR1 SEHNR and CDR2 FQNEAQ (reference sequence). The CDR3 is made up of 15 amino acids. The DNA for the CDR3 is TGTGCCAGCAGCCCGGGACTAGCGGAGCGCAATGAGCAGTTCTTC. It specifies CASSPGLAERNEQFF.

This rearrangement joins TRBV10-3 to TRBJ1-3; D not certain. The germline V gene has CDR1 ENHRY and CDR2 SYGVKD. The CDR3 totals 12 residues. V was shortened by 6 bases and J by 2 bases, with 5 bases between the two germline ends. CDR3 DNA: TGTGCCATCAGAATTACTGGAAACACCATATATTTT. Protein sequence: CAIRITGNTIYF.

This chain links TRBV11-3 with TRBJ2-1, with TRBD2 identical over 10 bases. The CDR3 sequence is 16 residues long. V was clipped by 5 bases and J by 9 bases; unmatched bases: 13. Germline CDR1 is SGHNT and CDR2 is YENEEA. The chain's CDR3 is CASSVSGGASMSEQFF. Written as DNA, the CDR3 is TGTGCCAGCAGCGTAAGCGGGGGGGCAAGTATGAGTGAGCAGTTCTTC. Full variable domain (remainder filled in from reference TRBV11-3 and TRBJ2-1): EAGVVQSPRYKIIEKKQPVAFWCNPISGHNTLYWYLQNLGQGPELLIRYENEEAVDDSQLPKDRFSAERLKGVDSTLKIQPAELGDSAVYLCASSVSGGASMSEQFFGPGTRLTVL.